These T cell receptor beta chains were read from a single sample in a study of blood T cell repertoires in COVID-19. Libraries were prepared by immunoSEQ multiplex PCR; TCRdb keeps only in-frame clonotypes and omits some of them. The sample has approximately 160,000 clones, roughly 84% seen once. The sample comprised peripheral blood. The receptor set was obtained from a woman aged 80 or over with active or convalescent COVID-19. Each CDR3 is given with its conserved first and last residue. A D gene is named only where the DNA matches it firmly. Some rows mark clone size as missing; the rest say once, few, many or name a class of expanded clone.

length,J,D,size,V,CDR3,DNA
15,TRBJ1-1,-,-,TRBV4-2,CASSQTDRVNTEAFF,TGTGCCAGCAGCCAGACTGACCGAGTGAACACTGAAGCTTTCTTT
16,TRBJ2-1,-,-,TRBV7-9,CASSLAISGPYNEQFF,TGTGCCAGCAGCTTAGCGATCAGCGGGCCCTACAATGAGCAGTTCTTC
15,TRBJ1-6,TRBD1,few,TRBV7-9,CASSLAGTGDSPLHF,TGTGCCAGCAGCTTAGCCGGGACAGGGGATTCACCCCTCCACTTT
14,TRBJ2-3,TRBD1,-,TRBV24-1,CATSADRDSDTQYF,TGTGCCACCAGTGCGGACAGGGACTCAGATACGCAGTATTTT
18,TRBJ2-3,TRBD2,-,TRBV7-8,CASSQGLAGGPGTDTQYF,TGTGCCAGCAGCCAGGGACTAGCGGGGGGGCCCGGCACAGATACGCAGTATTTT
11,TRBJ1-1,-,-,TRBV28,CASSPGTEAFF,TGTGCCAGCAGTCCAGGAACTGAAGCTTTCTTT
16,TRBJ1-1,-,few,TRBV7-8,CASSPTPTGLNTEAFF,TGTGCCAGCAGCCCTACCCCGACAGGACTGAACACTGAAGCTTTCTTT
14,TRBJ1-1,-,-,TRBV11-3,CASSLSGDITEAFF,TGTGCCAGCAGCCTATCAGGGGATATCACTGAAGCTTTCTTT
13,TRBJ2-5,TRBD2,-,TRBV2,CASSGGSQETQYF,TGTGCCAGCAGCGGGGGGAGCCAAGAGACCCAGTACTTC
16,TRBJ2-7,TRBD1,-,TRBV11-2,CASSPGKGQYSYEQYF,TGTGCCAGCAGCCCCGGTAAGGGACAGTACTCCTACGAGCAGTACTTC
13,TRBJ1-4,-,-,TRBV19,CASSRGLNEKLFF,TGTGCCAGTAGTAGAGGGTTAAATGAAAAACTGTTTTTT
16,TRBJ2-2,TRBD1,-,TRBV9,CASSVSGQGWSGELFF,TGTGCCAGCAGCGTTTCGGGACAGGGGTGGTCCGGGGAGCTGTTTTTT
15,TRBJ1-5,-,-,TRBV27,CASSFTGYSNQPQHF,TGTGCCAGCAGTTTCACCGGGTATAGCAATCAGCCCCAGCATTTT
12,TRBJ1-1,-,-,TRBV5-6,CASSLQGPEAFF,TGTGCCAGCAGCTTACAGGGCCCTGAAGCTTTCTTT
17,TRBJ2-7,TRBD1,-,TRBV12-5,CASGLSPGTVTAYEQYF,TGTGCTAGTGGTTTGAGCCCCGGGACAGTCACAGCCTACGAGCAGTACTTC
15,TRBJ1-5,TRBD1,-,TRBV6-2/TRBV6-3,CASSLPQGVRQPQHF,TGTGCCAGCAGTTTACCTCAGGGGGTTCGTCAGCCCCAGCATTTT
15,TRBJ1-1,-,-,TRBV5-1,CASSTTGGMNTEAFF,TGCGCCAGCAGCACGACAGGAGGCATGAACACTGAAGCTTTCTTT
14,TRBJ1-2,TRBD1,-,TRBV7-9,CASSVGTGSVGYTF,TGTGCCAGCAGCGTCGGGACAGGGAGCGTGGGCTACACCTTC
13,TRBJ1-2,-,-,TRBV19,CASSIGGARGYTF,TGTGCCAGTAGTATAGGGGGAGCGAGAGGCTACACCTTC
14,TRBJ1-1,-,-,TRBV10-3,CAINPDSRNTEAFF,TGTGCCATCAACCCCGACAGTCGGAACACTGAAGCTTTCTTT
17,TRBJ2-7,TRBD1,-,TRBV19,CASSTLTTGQHSYEQYF,TGTGCCAGTAGTACCCTCACAACGGGACAGCACTCCTACGAGCAGTACTTC
16,TRBJ2-3,-,-,TRBV5-6,CASSAKGVGGENTQYF,TGTGCCAGCAGCGCCAAGGGGGTTGGGGGCGAGAATACGCAGTATTTT
14,TRBJ1-2,TRBD1,few,TRBV18,CASSDTGQVYGYTF,TGTGCCAGCTCGGACACGGGACAGGTCTATGGCTACACCTTC
19,TRBJ2-2,-,-,TRBV21-1,CASTKTPPRDFANTGELFF,TGTGCCAGCACCAAAACCCCCCCCCGGGACTTCGCGAACACCGGGGAGCTGTTTTTT
11,TRBJ1-1,-,-,TRBV10-3,CAIKEGTEAFF,TGTGCCATCAAAGAGGGCACTGAAGCTTTCTTT
12,TRBJ1-1,-,-,TRBV6-5,CASMVTGTEAFF,TGTGCCAGCATGGTAACGGGAACTGAAGCTTTCTTT
17,TRBJ2-2,TRBD1,-,TRBV6-2/TRBV6-3,CASSDPGQGANTGELFF,TGTGCCAGCAGCGACCCGGGACAGGGGGCTAACACCGGGGAGCTGTTTTTT
15,TRBJ2-1,TRBD2,-,TRBV11-2,CAGGASGGALNEQFF,TGTGCCGGCGGGGCTAGCGGGGGGGCCCTCAATGAGCAGTTCTTC
13,TRBJ1-2,-,-,TRBV12-3/TRBV12-4,CASSPRENYGYTF,TGTGCCAGCAGCCCCCGTGAGAACTATGGCTACACCTTC
12,TRBJ1-5,-,-,TRBV7-8,CASSFPRQPQHF,TGTGCCAGCAGCTTTCCGCGGCAGCCCCAGCATTTT
15,TRBJ2-7,-,-,TRBV6-2/TRBV6-3,CASSPYGGQSYEQYF,TGTGCCAGCAGTCCCTACGGTGGACAATCCTACGAGCAGTACTTC
13,TRBJ2-5,TRBD1,-,TRBV25-1,CASKRQGVETQYF,TGTGCCAGCAAGAGACAGGGGGTGGAGACCCAGTACTTC
15,TRBJ1-1,-,-,TRBV6-5,CASRPDSGATTEAFF,TGTGCCAGCAGGCCAGACTCAGGGGCTACCACTGAAGCTTTCTTT
15,TRBJ1-5,-,-,TRBV6-5,CASSSGQYSNQPQHF,TGTGCCAGCAGCTCCGGACAGTATAGCAATCAGCCCCAGCATTTT
16,TRBJ2-7,TRBD1,few,TRBV5-6,CASSSLRRGQFYEQYF,TGTGCCAGCAGCTCCCTGCGAAGGGGGCAATTTTACGAGCAGTACTTC
14,TRBJ2-5,-,-,TRBV5-4,CASSLSGVQETQYF,TGTGCCAGCAGCTTGTCCGGGGTTCAAGAGACCCAGTACTTC
13,TRBJ1-2,-,once,TRBV12-3/TRBV12-4,CASRMTGNYGYTF,TGTGCCAGCAGGATGACTGGAAACTATGGCTACACCTTC
14,TRBJ1-3,TRBD1,few,TRBV7-9,CASSSDRFGNTIYF,TGTGCCAGCAGCTCGGACAGGTTTGGAAACACCATATATTTT
17,TRBJ1-3,-,-,TRBV5-6,CASSFRSPGALGNTIYF,TGTGCCAGCAGCTTTCGAAGTCCTGGGGCCTTAGGAAACACCATATATTTT
14,TRBJ1-1,TRBD1,-,TRBV19,CATRSRGQNTEAFF,TGTGCCACGAGATCCAGGGGGCAGAACACTGAAGCTTTCTTT
16,TRBJ2-5,TRBD2,-,TRBV5-1,CASSLAPSGGHETQYF,TGCGCCAGCAGCTTGGCCCCTAGCGGGGGGCACGAGACCCAGTACTTC
14,TRBJ2-3,TRBD2,-,TRBV3-1/TRBV3-2,CASSQDSGGYTQYF,TGTGCCAGCAGCCAAGACAGCGGGGGATATACGCAGTATTTT
14,TRBJ2-7,TRBD1,-,TRBV6-6,CASSSGTGEREQYF,TGTGCCAGCAGTTCCGGGACAGGGGAACGCGAGCAGTACTTC
15,TRBJ2-3,TRBD2,-,TRBV5-1,CASSLGSGGVDTQYF,TGCGCCAGCAGCTTAGGTAGCGGGGGAGTAGATACGCAGTATTTT